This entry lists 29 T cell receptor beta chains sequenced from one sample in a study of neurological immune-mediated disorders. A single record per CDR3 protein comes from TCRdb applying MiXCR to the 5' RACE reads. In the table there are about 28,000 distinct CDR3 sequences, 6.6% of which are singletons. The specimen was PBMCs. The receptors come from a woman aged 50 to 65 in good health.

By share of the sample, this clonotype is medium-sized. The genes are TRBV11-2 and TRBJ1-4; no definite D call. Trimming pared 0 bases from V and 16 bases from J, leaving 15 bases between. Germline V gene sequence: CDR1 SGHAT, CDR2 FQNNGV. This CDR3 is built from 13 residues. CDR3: CASSLDPEGRPFF. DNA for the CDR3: TGTGCCAGCAGCTTAGATCCGGAGGGCAGACCGTTTTTT. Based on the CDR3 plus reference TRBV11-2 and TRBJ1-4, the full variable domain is EAGVAQSPRYKIIEKRQSVAFWCNPISGHATLYWYQQILGQGPKLLIQFQNNGVVDDSQLPKDRFSAERLKGVDSTLKIQPAKLEDSAVYLCASSLDPEGRPFFGSGTQLSVL.

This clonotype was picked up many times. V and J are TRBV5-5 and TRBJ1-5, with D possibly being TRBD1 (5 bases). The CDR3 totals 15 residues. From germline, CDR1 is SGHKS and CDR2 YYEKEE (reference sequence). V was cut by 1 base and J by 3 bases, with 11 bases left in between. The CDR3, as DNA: TGTGCCAGCAGCTTGCGAGGGGCAACCAATCAGCCCCAGCATTTT. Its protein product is CASSLRGATNQPQHF.

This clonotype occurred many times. The CDR3 protein is CASSLTSGRVYNEQFF. The CDR3 DNA reads TGTGCCAGCAGCTTGACTAGCGGGAGGGTTTACAATGAGCAGTTCTTC. This rearrangement joins TRBV7-2 to TRBJ2-1; 14 nucleotides align to TRBD2. The CDR3 runs 16 residues. The junction had 2 bases not matched to a gene; V was cut back by 3 bases and J by 4 bases. CDR1 is SGHTA and CDR2 is FQGNSA in the germline V gene.

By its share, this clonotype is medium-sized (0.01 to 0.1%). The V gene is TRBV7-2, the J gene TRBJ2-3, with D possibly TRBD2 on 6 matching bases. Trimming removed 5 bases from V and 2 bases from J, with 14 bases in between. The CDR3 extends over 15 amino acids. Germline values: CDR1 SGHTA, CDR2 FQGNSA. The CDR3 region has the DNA TGTGCCAGCAGCCCCACGGGACTCCTCACAGATACGCAGTATTTT. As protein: CASSPTGLLTDTQYF.

This chain's CDR3 is CASSGSRVEHSPLHF. CDR3 bases: TGTGCCAGCAGCGGAAGCAGGGTTGAGCATTCACCCCTCCACTTT. This chain joins TRBV2 and TRBJ1-6; TRBD1 is a possible D gene (5 bases). Germline assignment: CDR1 SNHLY and CDR2 FYNNEI. Trimming shortened V by 6 bases and J by 8 bases, and 17 bases separated the two germline ends. The CDR3 totals 15 residues.

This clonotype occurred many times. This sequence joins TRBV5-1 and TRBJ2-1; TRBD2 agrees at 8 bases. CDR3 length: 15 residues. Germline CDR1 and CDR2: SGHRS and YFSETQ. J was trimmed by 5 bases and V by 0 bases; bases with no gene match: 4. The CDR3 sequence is CASSLVAGMNNEQFF. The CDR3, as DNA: TGCGCCAGCAGCTTGGTAGCGGGGATGAACAATGAGCAGTTCTTC.

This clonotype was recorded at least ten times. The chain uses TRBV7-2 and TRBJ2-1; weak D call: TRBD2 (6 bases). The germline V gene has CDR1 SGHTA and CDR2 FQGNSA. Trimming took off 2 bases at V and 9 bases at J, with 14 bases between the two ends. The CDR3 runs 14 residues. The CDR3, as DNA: TGTGCCAGCAGCTTACCCGGGAGTTCTGGTGAGCAGTTCTTC. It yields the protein CASSLPGSSGEQFF.

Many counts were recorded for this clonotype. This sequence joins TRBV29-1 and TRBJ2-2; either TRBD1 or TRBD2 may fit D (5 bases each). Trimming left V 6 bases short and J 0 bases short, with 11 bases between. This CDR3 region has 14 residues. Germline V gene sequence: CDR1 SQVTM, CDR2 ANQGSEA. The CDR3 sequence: CSVQVGANTGELFF. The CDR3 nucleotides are TGCAGCGTCCAGGTGGGGGCGAACACCGGGGAGCTGTTTTTT.

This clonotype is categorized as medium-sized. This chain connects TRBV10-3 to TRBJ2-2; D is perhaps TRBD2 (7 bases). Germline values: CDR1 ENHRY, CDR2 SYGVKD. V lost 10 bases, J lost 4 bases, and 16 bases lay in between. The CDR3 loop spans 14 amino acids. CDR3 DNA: TGTGCCACAAAGGGGGGGGCCCGCACCGGGGAGCTGTTTTTT. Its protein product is CATKGGARTGELFF.

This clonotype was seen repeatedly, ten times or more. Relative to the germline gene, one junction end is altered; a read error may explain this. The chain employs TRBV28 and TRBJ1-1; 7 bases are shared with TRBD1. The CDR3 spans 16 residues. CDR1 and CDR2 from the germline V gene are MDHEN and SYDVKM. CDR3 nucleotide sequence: TGTGCCAACAGTTTACTCGGGTCCACAGGGGACACTGAAGCTTTCTTT. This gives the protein CANSLLGSTGDTEAFF.

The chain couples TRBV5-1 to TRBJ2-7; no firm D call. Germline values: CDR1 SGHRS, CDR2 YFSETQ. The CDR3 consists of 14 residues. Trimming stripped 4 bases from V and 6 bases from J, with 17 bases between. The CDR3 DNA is TGCGCCAGCAGCCCGACCAGTCCACCTGGCGAGCAGTACTTC. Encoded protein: CASSPTSPPGEQYF. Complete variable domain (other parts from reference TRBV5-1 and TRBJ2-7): KAGVTQTPRYLIKTRGQQVTLSCSPISGHRSVSWYQQTPGQGLQFLFEYFSETQRNKGNFPGRFSGRQFSNSRSEMNVSTLELGDSALYLCASSPTSPPGEQYFGPGTRLTVT.

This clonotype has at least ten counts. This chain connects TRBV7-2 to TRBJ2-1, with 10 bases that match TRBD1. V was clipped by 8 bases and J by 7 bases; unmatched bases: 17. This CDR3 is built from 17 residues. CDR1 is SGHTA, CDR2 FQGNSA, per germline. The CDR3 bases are TGTGCCAGCGGCTACCGACAGGGGGCAGGGTTCCCAAATGAGCAGTTCTTC. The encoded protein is CASGYRQGAGFPNEQFF.

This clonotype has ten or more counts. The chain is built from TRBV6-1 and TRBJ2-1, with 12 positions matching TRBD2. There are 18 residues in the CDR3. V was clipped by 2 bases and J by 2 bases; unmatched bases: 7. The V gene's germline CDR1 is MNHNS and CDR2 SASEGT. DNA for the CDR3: TGTGCCAGCAGTGAACTAGCGGGGGGGCCGTCCACCTACAATGAGCAGTTCTTC. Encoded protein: CASSELAGGPSTYNEQFF.

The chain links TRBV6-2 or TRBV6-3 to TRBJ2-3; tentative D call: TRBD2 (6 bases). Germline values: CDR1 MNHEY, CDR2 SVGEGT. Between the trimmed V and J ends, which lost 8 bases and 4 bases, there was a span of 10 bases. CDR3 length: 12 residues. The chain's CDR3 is CASAPGADTQYF. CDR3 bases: TGTGCCAGCGCGCCGGGGGCAGATACGCAGTATTTT.

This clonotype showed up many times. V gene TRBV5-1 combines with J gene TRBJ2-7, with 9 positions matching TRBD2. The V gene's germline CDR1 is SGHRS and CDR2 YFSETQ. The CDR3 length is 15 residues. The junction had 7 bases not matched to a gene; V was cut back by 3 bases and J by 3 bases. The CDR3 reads CASSSGLAQNYEQYF. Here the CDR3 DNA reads TGCGCCAGCAGCTCGGGACTAGCACAGAACTACGAGCAGTACTTC.

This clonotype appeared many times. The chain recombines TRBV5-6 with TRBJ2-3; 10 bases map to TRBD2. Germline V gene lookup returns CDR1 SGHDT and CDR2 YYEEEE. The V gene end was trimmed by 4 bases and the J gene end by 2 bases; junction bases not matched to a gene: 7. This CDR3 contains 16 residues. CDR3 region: CASSTPLAGITDTQYF. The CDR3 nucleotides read TGTGCCAGCAGCACCCCACTAGCGGGAATCACAGATACGCAGTATTTT.

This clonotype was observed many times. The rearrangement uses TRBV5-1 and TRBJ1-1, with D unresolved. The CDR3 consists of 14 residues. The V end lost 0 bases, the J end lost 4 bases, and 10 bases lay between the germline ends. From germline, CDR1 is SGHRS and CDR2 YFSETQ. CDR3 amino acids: CASSLALVGTEAFF. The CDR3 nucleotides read TGCGCCAGCAGCTTGGCCCTGGTGGGCACTGAAGCTTTCTTT.

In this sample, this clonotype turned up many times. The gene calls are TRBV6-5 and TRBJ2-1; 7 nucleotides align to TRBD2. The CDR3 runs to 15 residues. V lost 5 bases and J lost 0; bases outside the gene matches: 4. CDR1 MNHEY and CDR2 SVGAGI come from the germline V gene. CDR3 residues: CASSRPGGSYNEQFF. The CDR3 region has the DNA TGTGCCAGCAGTCGCCCGGGAGGCTCCTACAATGAGCAGTTCTTC.

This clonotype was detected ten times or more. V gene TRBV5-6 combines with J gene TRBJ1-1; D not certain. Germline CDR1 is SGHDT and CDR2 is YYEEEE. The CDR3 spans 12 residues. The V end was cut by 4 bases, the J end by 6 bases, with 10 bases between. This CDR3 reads CASSITRSEAFF. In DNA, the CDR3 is TGTGCCAGCAGCATAACGAGGTCTGAAGCTTTCTTT.

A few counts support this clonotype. The CDR3 sequence: CASSMTRRTDTQYF. The CDR3 nucleotides read TGTGCCAGCAGCATGACTAGGCGCACAGATACGCAGTATTTT. This chain connects TRBV5-5 to TRBJ2-3; a possible D gene is TRBD2 (6 bases). Germline loops: CDR1 SGHKS, CDR2 YYEKEE (reference sequence). CDR3 length: 14 residues. Trimming removed 4 bases at V and 1 base at J, with 10 bases between.

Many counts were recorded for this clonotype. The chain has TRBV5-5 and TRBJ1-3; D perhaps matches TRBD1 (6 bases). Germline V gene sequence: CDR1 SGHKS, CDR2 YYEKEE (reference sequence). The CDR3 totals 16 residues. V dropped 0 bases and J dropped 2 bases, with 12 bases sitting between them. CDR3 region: CASSLGLQGAGNTIYF. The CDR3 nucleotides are TGTGCCAGCAGCTTGGGCTTACAGGGAGCTGGAAACACCATATATTTT.

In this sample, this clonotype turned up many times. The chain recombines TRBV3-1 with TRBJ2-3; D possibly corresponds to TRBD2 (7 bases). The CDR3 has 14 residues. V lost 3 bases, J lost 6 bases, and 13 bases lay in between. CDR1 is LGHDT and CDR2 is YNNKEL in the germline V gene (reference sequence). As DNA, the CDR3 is TGTGCCAGCAGCCATAAGGCGGGGGCGGATACGCAGTATTTT. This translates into CASSHKAGADTQYF.

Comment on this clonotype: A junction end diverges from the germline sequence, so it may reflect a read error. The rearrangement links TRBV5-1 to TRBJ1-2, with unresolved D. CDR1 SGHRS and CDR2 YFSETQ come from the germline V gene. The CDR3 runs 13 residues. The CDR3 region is CASSLESPLGYTF. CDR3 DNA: TGCGCCAGCAGCTTGGAATCCCCTTTGGGCTACACCTTT.

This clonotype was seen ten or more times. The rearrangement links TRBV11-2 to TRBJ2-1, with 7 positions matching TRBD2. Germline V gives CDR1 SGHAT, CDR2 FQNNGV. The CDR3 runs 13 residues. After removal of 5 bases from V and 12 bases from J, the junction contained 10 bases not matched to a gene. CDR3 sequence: CASSPARDYGQFF. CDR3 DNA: TGTGCCAGCAGCCCCGCCCGGGACTACGGGCAGTTCTTC.

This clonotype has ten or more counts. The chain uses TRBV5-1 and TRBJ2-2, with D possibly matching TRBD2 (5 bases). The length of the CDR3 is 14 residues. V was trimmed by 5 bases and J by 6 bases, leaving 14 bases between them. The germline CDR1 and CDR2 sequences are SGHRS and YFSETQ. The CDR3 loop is CASSKDSLSGELFF. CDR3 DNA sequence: TGCGCCAGCAGTAAGGACTCGTTGTCCGGGGAGCTGTTTTTT.

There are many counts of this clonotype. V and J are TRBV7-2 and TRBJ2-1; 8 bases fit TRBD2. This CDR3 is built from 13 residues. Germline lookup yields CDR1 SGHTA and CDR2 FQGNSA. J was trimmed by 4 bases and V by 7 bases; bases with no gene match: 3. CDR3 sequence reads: CASTRLAYNEQFF. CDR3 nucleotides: TGTGCCAGCACCAGACTAGCGTACAATGAGCAGTTCTTC.

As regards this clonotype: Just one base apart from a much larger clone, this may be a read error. CDR3 coding DNA: TGTGCCAGCAGCTTGGAAAGATTCTCTGGGGCCAACGTCCTGACTTTC. Protein sequence: CASSLERFSGANVLTF. This chain joins TRBV11-2 and TRBJ2-6; D is ambiguous. Per the germline V gene, CDR1 is SGHAT and CDR2 is FQNNGV. The CDR3 has 16 residues. The V end was cut by 3 bases, the J end by 0 bases, with 9 bases between.

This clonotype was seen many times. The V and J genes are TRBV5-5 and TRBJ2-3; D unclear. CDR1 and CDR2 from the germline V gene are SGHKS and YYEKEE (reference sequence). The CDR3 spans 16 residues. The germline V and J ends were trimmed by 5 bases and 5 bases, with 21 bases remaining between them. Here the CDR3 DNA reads TGTGCCAGCAGATCTGGACGCCACTGGGATGGAGATACGCAGTATTTT. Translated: CASRSGRHWDGDTQYF.

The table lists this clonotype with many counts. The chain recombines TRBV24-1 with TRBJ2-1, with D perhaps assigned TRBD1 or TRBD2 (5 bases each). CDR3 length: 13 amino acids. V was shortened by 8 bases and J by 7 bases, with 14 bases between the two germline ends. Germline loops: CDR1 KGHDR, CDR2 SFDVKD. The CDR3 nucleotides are TGTGCCACCACCCCGGGACCACGAAATGAGCAGTTCTTC. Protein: CATTPGPRNEQFF.